This paragraph covers one T cell receptor beta chain sequence. V lost 0 bases and J lost 2; bases outside the gene matches: 8. CDR1 and CDR2 from the germline V gene are SGHNT and YENEEA. The CDR3 totals 18 residues. Libraries were prepared by immunoSEQ multiplex PCR; TCRdb keeps only in-frame clonotypes and omits some of them. The repertoire holds around 80,000 clones, roughly four fifths seen once, with about 9% in the top ten. This entry belongs to a study of blood T cell repertoires in COVID-19. On the study more broadly: Nucleic acid was either cDNA or gDNA, and it came from T cells, B-cell-depleted T cells, or PBMCs.

The rearrangement joins TRBV11-3 to TRBJ2-2; TRBD2 matches 8 bases. The sample comprised peripheral blood. The clonotype originates from a human donor in a cohort sampled during active COVID-19. The CDR3 DNA reads as TGTGCCAGCAGCTTAGATTGGAGCGGGGGCGGTAACACCGGGGAGCTGTTTTTT. Protein sequence: CASSLDWSGGGNTGELFF.